One TCR beta chain is described in this entry. The junction and the germline gene differ at one end; a read error may be behind it. Original data processing: Nucleated cell counts were estimated from reference gene primer amplification. This table comes from immunoSEQ multiplex PCR, and its TCRdb copy is limited to in-frame clones, with some not included. The DNA was the basis for D and trimming; V, J and clone size are from that table. The table has about 230,000 clones, roughly four fifths seen once; the top ten hold 6% to 9.5%. Germline loops: CDR1 LNHDA, CDR2 SQIVND (reference sequence). The CDR3 is 15 amino acids. These data originate in a study of blood T cell repertoires in COVID-19. Study at large: Some COVID-19 samples were acute and others convalescent; all came from the United States, Italy and Spain. Sample material is recorded as cDNA or gDNA derived from T cells, B-cell-depleted T cells, or PBMCs.

The sequenced material came from peripheral blood. The TCR was taken from a woman aged 50 to 65 with acute or convalescent COVID-19. The chain carries TRBV19 and TRBJ2-3, with 8 bases lining up with TRBD2. CDR3 loop: CASSIAGLRPDTQYF. The DNA of the CDR3 is TGTGCCAGTAGCATAGCGGGACTACGACCAGATACGCAGTATTTT.